This T cell receptor beta chain comes out of a study of cytomegalovirus exposure and HLA in healthy donors (dated by TCRdb to 2017 to 2019). Study-wide context: According to a later analysis, the roughly 120 validation repertoires were produced on the same platform as the 666 repertoires of the first cohort. To predict cytomegalovirus infection status, the study combined high-throughput TCR immunosequencing, statistical association of individual TCRs with disease status, and machine learning. The study aimed to test whether signatures of past pathogen exposure could be identified by cataloging public T cell receptors. Along with the approximately 650-subject first cohort, a separate validation cohort of around 110 different subjects was used. General study outcomes and caveats: In both the original and validation cohorts, the classifier was reported to diagnose cytomegalovirus status with high specificity and sensitivity. A later analysis had no HLA typing for the validation cohort, so co-occurrence there was scored across all 110 or so repertoires. It was suggested by the authors that the approach could potentially be generalized to other disease states and immunological phenotypes. Most TCR sequences were seen in very few donors, while some public TCRs were found in many individuals. In a later analysis, TCRs clustered in the first cohort were found to also tend to co-occur in the 100 to 150 validation repertoires, with approximately 95% of cluster scores above 0. The study listed 164 TCR beta chains as associated with cytomegalovirus. In vitro tests confirmed that a few of the cytomegalovirus-associated TCR beta chains recognize cytomegalovirus antigens.

In this sample, this clone turned up once. Its antigen has not been determined. Per-base qualities were not stored, and no clone one base away is much larger. The donors were included in the validation cohort of some 120 subjects, a group kept apart from the roughly 680-subject first cohort. Library creation used the immunoSEQ multiplex PCR assay. On the authors' methods: A statistical classification framework was built for diagnosing cytomegalovirus status from the catalog of TCR beta chain sequences. The immuneACCESS repertoire file appears here via TCRdb, limited to in-frame rearrangements. These files lack a portion of the clones; in checked studies, under half of the deficit traces to unresolved V genes, and the cause of the others is not known. V and J calls and clone size are given by that table; D and trimming were obtained from the DNA. This sample has approximately 200,000 clones in its table, and 70% to 85% of those were observed once. The ten largest clones capture 10% to 15% of the sample.

The sample was PBMCs. This sequence originates from a woman aged 25-40 years in good health and CMV-seropositive.

The CDR3 protein is CASSLRTSGGINEQFF. The base sequence is TGTGCCAGCAGCTTGCGGACTAGCGGAGGGATCAATGAGCAGTTCTTC. This receptor chain uses TRBV7-9 and TRBJ2-1, and 10 junctional nucleotides match TRBD2. Measured from the cysteine to the phenylalanine, the CDR3 is 16 residues long. CDR3 DNA only is kept here, 48 bases in frame from base 1. The germline V and J ends show losses of 3 bases and 6 bases respectively, and no gene match explains 8 bases of the junction. The germline V gene (reference sequence) gives CDR1 as SEHNR and CDR2 as FQNEAQ.